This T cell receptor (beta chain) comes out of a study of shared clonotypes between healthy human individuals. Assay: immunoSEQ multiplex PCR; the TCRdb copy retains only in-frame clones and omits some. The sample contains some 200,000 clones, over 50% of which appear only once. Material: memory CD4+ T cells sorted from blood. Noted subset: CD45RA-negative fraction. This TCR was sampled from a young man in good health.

In nucleotides, the CDR3 is TGTGCCAGCAGAAAAGACAGCTATGGCTACACCTTC. Amino acids: CASRKDSYGYTF. The gene calls are TRBV6-5 and TRBJ1-2, with D perhaps matching TRBD1 (5 bases). The CDR3 loop spans 12 amino acids. Germline V gene data show CDR1 as MNHEY and CDR2 as SVGAGI. V lost 6 bases and J lost 4, with 9 bases in between.